Each of the 20 T cell receptor beta chains below was sequenced from the same sample in a study of T cells in localized non-small cell lung cancer. Clones were read by immunoSEQ multiplex PCR, and TCRdb kept only the in-frame ones, dropping some. This sample has 2,500 to 3,000 clones; roughly 28% occur once, and the top ten carry approximately 7.3%. This sample comprised lung tumor tissue, obtained before any cancer treatment. The receptors stem from a male donor older than 55 with stage II squamous cell lung carcinoma.

The chain joins TRBV5-1 to TRBJ2-2; D is undetermined. The germline V gene encodes CDR1 SGHRS and CDR2 YFSETQ. This CDR3 is 14 amino acids long. The V gene lost 2 bases and the J gene lost 3 bases, with 8 bases spanning the gap. In DNA, the CDR3 is TGCGCCAGCAGCTTAGCGTCCCACACCGGGGAGCTGTTTTTT. Residues: CASSLASHTGELFF.

The CDR3 sequence: CASSLKGGRAEAFF. The CDR3 DNA sequence: TGTGCCAGCAGCTTAAAGGGGGGGAGGGCTGAAGCTTTCTTT. The rearrangement uses TRBV11-3 and TRBJ1-1, with D maybe TRBD1 (6 bases). This CDR3 region has 14 residues. Germline assignment: CDR1 SGHNT and CDR2 YENEEA. The germline V and J ends were trimmed by 2 bases and 6 bases, with 13 bases remaining between them.

In this sample, this clone turned up a few times. The chain combines TRBV9 with TRBJ1-4; 7 bases line up with TRBD1. V gave up 5 bases and J gave up 13 bases; unmatched junction bases: 11. This CDR3 contains 13 residues. From germline, CDR1 is SGDLS and CDR2 YYNGEE. This CDR3 is CASSEAGGTTLFF. CDR3 nucleotide sequence: TGTGCCAGCAGTGAAGCAGGGGGAACCACACTGTTTTTT.

This clone turned up a few times. The chain joins TRBV6-8 to TRBJ1-5; no reliable D call. This CDR3 comprises 13 residues. V lost 6 bases and J 4 bases, leaving 10 bases between the germline ends. The V gene's germline CDR1 is MNHGY and CDR2 SAAAGT. The CDR3 nucleotides are TGTGCCAGCAGGCAGCAGATAAATCAGCCCCAGCATTTT. The encoded protein is CASRQQINQPQHF.

By frequency in the sample, this clone is large. The chain recombines TRBV10-3 with TRBJ2-5; TRBD2 agrees at 7 bases. The CDR3 is 14 amino acids. Germline CDR1 reads ENHRY; CDR2 reads SYGVKD. V shed 0 bases, J shed 5 bases, and the junction held 3 bases outside the gene matches. The chain's CDR3 is CAISESRTRETQYF. The CDR3, as DNA: TGTGCCATCAGTGAGTCAAGGACTAGGGAGACCCAGTACTTC.

The chain carries TRBV10-2 and TRBJ2-5; 8 bases agree with TRBD2. Germline CDR1 reads WSHSY; CDR2 reads SAAADI. V was clipped by 6 bases and J by 1 base; unmatched bases: 10. The CDR3 covers 16 residues. CDR3 protein: CASRSKGGRLQETQYF. CDR3 nucleotide sequence: TGCGCCAGCAGGTCTAAGGGCGGGAGGCTCCAAGAGACCCAGTACTTC.

This clone is large within its sample. This chain connects TRBV6-1 to TRBJ2-5; D not certain. Germline values: CDR1 MNHNS, CDR2 SASEGT. V dropped 0 bases and J dropped 9 bases, with 11 bases sitting between them. CDR3 length equals 13 residues. CDR3 bases: TGTGCCAGCAGTGAAGCCAAGACCCAACCCCAGTACTTC. Amino acids: CASSEAKTQPQYF.

By its share, this clone is medium-sized. This sequence joins TRBV6-8 and TRBJ1-2; tentative D call: TRBD1 (6 bases). The CDR3 runs to 16 residues. V was clipped by 3 bases and J by 3 bases, with 17 bases between them. Germline values: CDR1 MNHGY, CDR2 SAAAGT. The CDR3, as DNA: TGTGCCAGCAGTTATTCCCCAGGGGTAATAGACTATGGCTACACCTTC. It encodes CASSYSPGVIDYGYTF.

In its sample, this clone was seen a few times. V and J are TRBV28 and TRBJ1-1; no clear D gene. The CDR3 length is 13 residues. Trimming left V 11 bases short and J 2 bases short, with 15 bases between. The V gene's germline CDR1 is MDHEN and CDR2 SYDVKM. CDR3: CASGRGPNTEAFF. CDR3 coding DNA: TGTGCCTCCGGTAGAGGGCCAAACACTGAAGCTTTCTTT.

This clone is medium-sized (0.01 to 0.1%) in the sample. V usage is TRBV9 and J usage is TRBJ1-1; D might be TRBD1 (5 bases). CDR1 is SGDLS and CDR2 is YYNGEE in the germline V gene. The CDR3 totals 13 residues. V was cut by 5 bases and J by 2 bases, with 10 bases left in between. CDR3: CASSDQGNTEAFF. The CDR3 DNA sequence: TGTGCCAGCAGTGATCAGGGTAACACTGAAGCTTTCTTT.

This clone was seen more than once but under ten times. The chain combines TRBV5-1 with TRBJ2-5, with TRBD2 matching 14 bases. The length of the CDR3 is 14 residues. Germline loops: CDR1 SGHRS, CDR2 YFSETQ. V trimming: 4 bases; J trimming: 5 bases; junction bases outside the gene matches: 1. The DNA for the CDR3 is TGCGCCAGCAGCCGGACTAGCGGGGGGGAGACCCAGTACTTC. Amino acid sequence: CASSRTSGGETQYF.

This clone was found a few times. The CDR3, as DNA: TGTGCCAGCACGGTATCTGGACTCATTAATTCACCCCTCCACTTT. This translates into CASTVSGLINSPLHF. The chain recombines TRBV6-8 with TRBJ1-6; D is unclear. The CDR3 consists of 15 residues. V gave up 7 bases and J gave up 6 bases, with 16 bases separating them. The V gene's germline CDR1 is MNHGY and CDR2 SAAAGT.

This clone is medium-sized by share. The chain uses TRBV11-3 and TRBJ1-2; D is ambiguous. This CDR3 is 15 amino acids long. The germline gives CDR1 SGHNT, CDR2 YENEEA. Trimming stripped 6 bases from V and 0 bases from J, with 14 bases between. The chain's CDR3 is CASSPPAGANYGYTF. CDR3 in DNA: TGTGCCAGCAGTCCCCCAGCCGGAGCTAACTATGGCTACACCTTC.

This clone was seen a few times. The chain has TRBV7-5 and TRBJ2-7; the table's D call, TRBD2, was not checked against the DNA. TRBV7-5 is assigned pseudogene status. CDR3 length equals 15 residues. The CDR3 DNA reads as TGTGCCAGCAGCTTGGTGGCTAGCGGGAGGTACGAGCAGTACTTC. It is translated as CASSLVASGRYEQYF.

J is TRBJ2-5 and V is TRBV10-2, with 7 bases lining up with TRBD2. J lost 1 base, V lost 3 bases, and 5 bases had no gene match. This CDR3 comprises 15 residues. CDR1 WSHSY and CDR2 SAAADI come from the germline V gene. Here the CDR3 DNA reads TGCGCCAGCAGTGATAGGGCGGGGGTCCAAGAGACCCAGTACTTC. Its protein product is CASSDRAGVQETQYF.

V usage is TRBV25-1 and J usage is TRBJ1-1; TRBD1 is a possible D gene (5 bases). The CDR3 has 14 amino acids. CDR1 and CDR2 (germline): MGHDK, SYGVNS. V shed 8 bases and J shed 14 bases, with 27 bases lying between them. The CDR3 sequence is CASGNSGTVLRMFF. The CDR3 nucleotides read TGTGCCAGCGGAAATTCCGGGACGGTCCTCCGGATGTTCTTT.

The chain couples TRBV11-3 to TRBJ1-3; D is perhaps TRBD1 (5 bases). The V end was cut by 0 bases, the J end by 0 bases, with 6 bases between. Germline V gives CDR1 SGHNT, CDR2 YENEEA. This CDR3 contains 15 residues. CDR3 nucleotide sequence: TGTGCCAGCAGCTTAGACAGGGACTCTGGAAACACCATATATTTT. Translated: CASSLDRDSGNTIYF.

The rearrangement uses TRBV9 and TRBJ2-5; 7 bases agree with TRBD2. CDR3 length equals 16 residues. Germline V gives CDR1 SGDLS, CDR2 YYNGEE. The ends lost 1 base at V and 1 base at J; junction bases unmatched: 7. The DNA of the CDR3 is TGTGCCAGCAGCGTATCAGCGGGAAGCCTCCAAGAGACCCAGTACTTC. It encodes CASSVSAGSLQETQYF.

This chain joins TRBV6-8 and TRBJ2-1; 12 bases are shared with TRBD1. In germline, CDR1 is MNHGY, CDR2 SAAAGT. Trimming removed 6 bases from V and 7 bases from J; junction bases left unmatched: 10. The length of the CDR3 is 16 residues. Here the CDR3 DNA reads TGTGCCAGCAGCACATCACCGGGACAGGGGGCTAATGAGCAGTTCTTC. It is translated as CASSTSPGQGANEQFF.

This clone is categorized as medium-sized. The rearrangement links TRBV10-3 to TRBJ1-5, with D perhaps TRBD1 (6 bases). CDR3 length equals 17 residues. The V and J ends lost 0 bases and 5 bases respectively, with 17 bases between them. Germline values: CDR1 ENHRY, CDR2 SYGVKD. CDR3 amino acids: CAISESLQGRGYQPQHF. The CDR3 coding sequence is TGTGCCATCAGTGAGTCGCTACAGGGTAGGGGGTATCAGCCCCAGCATTTT.